The rows below give T cell receptor beta chains drawn from one sample of a study of technical replicates of blood from a handful of donors. Assay: immunoSEQ multiplex PCR; the TCRdb copy retains only in-frame clones and omits some. The data contain 90,000 to 100,000 clones, roughly 95% of them seen just once; the ten biggest clones take up 0.36%. Sequencing used T cells isolated from PBMCs. These receptor sequences come from a human donor in good health. Each CDR3 is given with its conserved first and last residue. The D gene is left open where the match is weak.

CDR3 DNA	CDR3 protein	V gene	J gene	D gene
TGTGCCAGCCGAAGAACAGGGGGCACTGAAGCTTTCTTT	CASRRTGGTEAFF	TRBV7-8	TRBJ1-1	TRBD1
TGTGCCAGTAGTATAGAGACAGGGGCAGACTATGGCTACACCTTC	CASSIETGADYGYTF	TRBV19	TRBJ1-2	TRBD1
TGTGCCAGCAGCCCTGGGACAGGGGACGAAAAACTGTTTTTT	CASSPGTGDEKLFF	TRBV6-5	TRBJ1-4	TRBD1
TGCGCCAGCAGCCAAGAGACAGCAACTAATGAAAAACTGTTTTTT	CASSQETATNEKLFF	TRBV4-1	TRBJ1-4	.
TGTGCCAGCAGTTTGTACAGGGCGAGGCAGCCCCAGCATTTT	CASSLYRARQPQHF	TRBV28	TRBJ1-5	.
TGCGCCAGCACTCGACTAGCTAGAGGCTACGAGCAGTACTTC	CASTRLARGYEQYF	TRBV5-1	TRBJ2-7	TRBD2
TGTGCCTGGATCAGGTACAATGAGCAGTTCTTC	CAWIRYNEQFF	TRBV30	TRBJ2-1	.
TGTGCCAGCAGTTTGGGGGACAGGGGCAGGACTGAAGCTTTCTTT	CASSLGDRGRTEAFF	TRBV28	TRBJ1-1	TRBD1
TGTGCCAGCCGCGTAGGTCCAGGGACTGCGACCGATTGGGGCAATCAGCCCCAGCATTTT	CASRVGPGTATDWGNQPQHF	TRBV5-8	TRBJ1-5	.
TGTGCCAGCAGCACCGGACTAGATGGGGTTACGAATGAGCAGTTCTTC	CASSTGLDGVTNEQFF	TRBV9	TRBJ2-1	TRBD2
TGTGCCAGTAGTATCCCCGCAATCGCGACCGGGGAGCTGTTTTTT	CASSIPAIATGELFF	TRBV19	TRBJ2-2	.
TGTGCCAGCAGATACAGACAGATTCCTGACTCCTACAATGAGCAGTTCTTC	CASRYRQIPDSYNEQFF	TRBV5-5	TRBJ2-1	.
TGTGCCAGCAGCGTAGGGGGGGACACTGAAGCTTTCTTT	CASSVGGDTEAFF	TRBV9	TRBJ1-1	.
TGTGCCAGCAGCCTAAATGAAGAAGCTTTCTTT	CASSLNEEAFF	TRBV6-5	TRBJ1-1	.
TGTGCCGGACAGGGACAAAACACCGGGGAGCTGTTTTTT	CAGQGQNTGELFF	TRBV18	TRBJ2-2	TRBD1
TGCGCCAGCAGCGGAGACAGGGGGCCTGGGGAGCTGTTTTTT	CASSGDRGPGELFF	TRBV10-1	TRBJ2-2	TRBD1
TGCGCCAGCAGCTTGGGACTAGCGGGAGGGAATGAGCAGTTCTTC	CASSLGLAGGNEQFF	TRBV5-1	TRBJ2-1	TRBD2
TGTGCCAGCAGTTTTTCCAGGGGGATCTATGGCTACACCTTC	CASSFSRGIYGYTF	TRBV28	TRBJ1-2	TRBD1
TGTGCCAGTAGTATATCAGGCGGGTGGAGCAATCAGCCCCAGCATTTT	CASSISGGWSNQPQHF	TRBV19	TRBJ1-5	.
TGTGCCAGCAGCTTCGGGTTTGGGACAGGGAATTACGAGCAGTACTTC	CASSFGFGTGNYEQYF	TRBV13	TRBJ2-7	TRBD1
TGTGCCAGCAGCCCTACTAGGTCTGGAAACACCATATATTTT	CASSPTRSGNTIYF	TRBV14	TRBJ1-3	.
TGTGCCAGCAGCCACTCCGGGACAGGGGCCACAGATACGCAGTATTTT	CASSHSGTGATDTQYF	TRBV4-2	TRBJ2-3	TRBD1
TGTGCCAGCAGCTTTGGACAGACCTACGAGCAGTACTTC	CASSFGQTYEQYF	TRBV5-6	TRBJ2-7	.
TGTGCCAGCAGCCAAGATCTCGGAGGGTATGGCTACACCTTC	CASSQDLGGYGYTF	TRBV4-2	TRBJ1-2	.
TGTGCCAGCAGCGGGGACAGCTACGAGCAGTACTTC	CASSGDSYEQYF	TRBV9	TRBJ2-7	TRBD1
TGTGCCAGCAGCTATCCGGGATCCTCCTACGAGCAGTACTTC	CASSYPGSSYEQYF	TRBV28	TRBJ2-7	.
TGTGCCAGCAGTTTATCCGGGAGGGAGATCACAGATACGCAGTATTTT	CASSLSGREITDTQYF	TRBV27	TRBJ2-3	TRBD2
TGTGCCAGCAGCCTCCTGGGACAGGGGGCCGACGAGCAGTACTTC	CASSLLGQGADEQYF	TRBV11-2	TRBJ2-7	TRBD1